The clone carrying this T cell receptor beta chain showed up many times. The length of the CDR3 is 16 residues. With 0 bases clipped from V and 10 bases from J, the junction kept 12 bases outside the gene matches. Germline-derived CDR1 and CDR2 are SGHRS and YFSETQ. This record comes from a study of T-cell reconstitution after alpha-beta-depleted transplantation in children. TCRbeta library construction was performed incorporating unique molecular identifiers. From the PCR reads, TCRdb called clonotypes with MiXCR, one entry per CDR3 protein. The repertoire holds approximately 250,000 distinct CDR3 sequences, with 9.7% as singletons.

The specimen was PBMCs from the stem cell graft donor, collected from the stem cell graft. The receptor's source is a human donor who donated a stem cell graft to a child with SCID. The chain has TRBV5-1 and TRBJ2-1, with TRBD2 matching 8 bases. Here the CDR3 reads CASSLDRGRGGEEQFF. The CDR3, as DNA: TGCGCCAGCAGCTTGGACCGCGGTCGGGGGGGTGAGGAGCAGTTCTTC. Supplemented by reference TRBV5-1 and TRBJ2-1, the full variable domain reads KAGVTQTPRYLIKTRGQQVTLSCSPISGHRSVSWYQQTPGQGLQFLFEYFSETQRNKGNFPGRFSGRQFSNSRSEMNVSTLELGDSALYLCASSLDRGRGGEEQFFGPGTRLTVL.